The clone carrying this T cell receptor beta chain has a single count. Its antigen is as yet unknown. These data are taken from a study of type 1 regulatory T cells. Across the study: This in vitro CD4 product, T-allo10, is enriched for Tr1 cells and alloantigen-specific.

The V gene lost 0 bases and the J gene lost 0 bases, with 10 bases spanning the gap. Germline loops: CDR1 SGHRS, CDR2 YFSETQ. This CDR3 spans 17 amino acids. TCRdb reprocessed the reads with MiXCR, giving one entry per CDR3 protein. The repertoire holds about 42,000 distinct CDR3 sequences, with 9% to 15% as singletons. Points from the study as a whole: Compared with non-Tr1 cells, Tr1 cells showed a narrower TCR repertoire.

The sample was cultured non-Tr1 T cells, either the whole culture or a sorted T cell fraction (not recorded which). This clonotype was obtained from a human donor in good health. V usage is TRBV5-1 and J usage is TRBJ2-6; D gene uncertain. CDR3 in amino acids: CASSLEGSSSGANVLTF. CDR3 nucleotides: TGCGCCAGCAGCTTGGAGGGCAGCTCCTCTGGGGCCAACGTCCTGACTTTC.